This passage covers 16 T cell receptor beta chains from one sample sequenced in a study of blood T cell repertoires in COVID-19. Here immunoSEQ multiplex PCR was the method, and the copy in TCRdb shows in-frame clones only, minus some. This table has approximately 180,000 clones, approximately 85% appearing once. Sequencing used PBMCs or T cells enriched from blood (not recorded which). The receptors were sampled from a man in his forties who had recovered from COVID-19.

This clone occurred once. V gene TRBV5-1 combines with J gene TRBJ2-3, with 11 positions matching TRBD1. Germline V gene lookup returns CDR1 SGHRS and CDR2 YFSETQ. J lost 4 bases, V lost 4 bases, and 5 bases had no gene match. This CDR3 has 15 amino acids. In DNA form, the CDR3 reads TGCGCCAGCAGCCCCGGGACAGGGGGTTCAGATACGCAGTATTTT. It encodes CASSPGTGGSDTQYF.

The chain carries TRBV11-3 and TRBJ2-7; tentative D call: TRBD2 (5 bases). There are 13 residues in the CDR3. The V gene's germline CDR1 is SGHNT and CDR2 YENEEA. V was pared by 5 bases and J by 7 bases, with 15 bases between. The CDR3 bases are TGTGCCAGCAGCCCGGGCCGAGGGAGAGAGCAGTACTTC. Translated, it gives CASSPGRGREQYF.

The rearrangement uses TRBV27 and TRBJ2-3; 12 positions agree with TRBD2. CDR3 length equals 17 residues. CDR1 and CDR2 (germline): MNHEY, SMNVEV (reference sequence). V lost 2 bases, J lost 6 bases, and 9 bases stayed unmatched. The CDR3 coding sequence is TGTGCCAGCAGTTTAGTCCCCCTAGCGGGGGGGCCGGATACGCAGTATTTT. Encoded protein: CASSLVPLAGGPDTQYF.

The chain recombines TRBV7-3 with TRBJ1-1; 7 positions agree with TRBD1. Germline values: CDR1 SGHTA, CDR2 FQGTGA. The J segment lost 8 bases and the V segment lost 4 bases, leaving 4 bases of the junction unmatched. The CDR3 has 12 amino acids. The CDR3 reads CASSSDRSEAFF. The CDR3 bases are TGTGCCAGCAGCTCGGACAGGTCAGAAGCTTTCTTT. The entire variable domain, with the rest obtained from reference TRBV7-3 and TRBJ1-1, is as follows: GAGVSQTPSNKVTEKGKYVELRCDPISGHTALYWYRQSLGQGPEFLIYFQGTGAADDSGLPNDRFFAVRPEGSVSTLKIQRTERGDSAVYLCASSSDRSEAFFGQGTRLTVV.

The chain is built from TRBV28 and TRBJ1-5; 8 bases line up with TRBD1. Per germline, CDR1 MDHEN and CDR2 SYDVKM. J lost 3 bases, V lost 7 bases, and 8 bases had no gene match. The CDR3 totals 15 residues. The CDR3 coding sequence is TGTGCCAGCACTAAACAGGGGGTGCTCAATCAGCCCCAGCATTTT. Its translation: CASTKQGVLNQPQHF.

Details on this clone: This may be a read error: a much more frequent sequence differs by one nucleotide. This chain links TRBV5-4 with TRBJ2-1; 7 bases are shared with TRBD1. The CDR3 totals 15 residues. V lost 4 bases, J lost 7 bases, and 11 bases stayed unmatched. The germline V gene encodes CDR1 SGHNT and CDR2 YYREEE (reference sequence). Here the CDR3 DNA reads TGTGCCAGCAGCCGCAGGAAGGGGGCAGGGAATGAGCAGTTCTTC. Protein: CASSRRKGAGNEQFF.

The CDR3 DNA reads TGTGCCAGCAGCTTAGCCGGCACAGGCTACGAGCAGTACTTC. Translated: CASSLAGTGYEQYF. This chain links TRBV11-2 with TRBJ2-7, with D tentatively TRBD1 (5 bases). Germline V gene lookup returns CDR1 SGHAT and CDR2 FQNNGV. Trimming stripped 1 base from V and 3 bases from J, with 10 bases between. The CDR3 is 14 amino acids. Complete variable domain (other parts from reference TRBV11-2 and TRBJ2-7): EAGVAQSPRYKIIEKRQSVAFWCNPISGHATLYWYQQILGQGPKLLIQFQNNGVVDDSQLPKDRFSAERLKGVDSTLKIQPAKLEDSAVYLCASSLAGTGYEQYFGPGTRLTVT.

This clone has at least ten counts. The rearrangement uses TRBV6-2 or TRBV6-3 and TRBJ2-3; D may be TRBD2 (7 bases). Germline V lookup: CDR1 MNHEY, CDR2 SVGEGT. Trimming took off 2 bases at V and 2 bases at J, with 8 bases between the two ends. The CDR3 sequence is 14 residues long. CDR3 coding DNA: TGTGCCAGCAGTTACGGGGGGGCCACAGATACGCAGTATTTT. This sequence encodes CASSYGGATDTQYF.

In this sample, this clone turned up a few times. J is TRBJ2-5 and V is TRBV3-1 (or the pseudogene TRBV3-2), with 9 bases lining up with TRBD1. The CDR3 runs 14 residues. From germline, CDR1 is LGHDT and CDR2 YNNKEL (reference sequence). V dropped 7 bases and J dropped 5; count of bases not matched to a gene: 8. CDR3 in DNA: TGTGCCAGCAACCCGGACAGGGGACGCGAGACCCAGTACTTC. Translated, it gives CASNPDRGRETQYF.

This rearrangement joins TRBV7-9 to TRBJ1-2, with TRBD1 matching over 10 bases. This CDR3 region has 15 residues. CDR1 is SEHNR and CDR2 is FQNEAQ in the germline V gene (reference sequence). Germline trimming cut 5 bases from V and 8 bases from J; bases unmatched to any gene: 11. The CDR3 DNA is TGTGCCAGCAGCACCGGGACAGGGGTGAGGGGAGGCTACACCTTC. Its translation: CASSTGTGVRGGYTF.

The table lists this clone with many counts. The chain employs TRBV7-9 and TRBJ2-7; TRBD2 agrees at 12 bases. The length of the CDR3 is 16 residues. CDR1 and CDR2 (germline): SEHNR, FQNEAQ (reference sequence). Trimming cost V 2 bases and J 2 bases; bases outside gene matches: 4. The CDR3 DNA follows: TGTGCCAGCAGCTTACCCACTAGCGGGGGGACCTACGAGCAGTACTTC. Residues: CASSLPTSGGTYEQYF.

V gene TRBV11-1 combines with J gene TRBJ2-1, with D hard to call. Trimming pared 5 bases from V and 8 bases from J, leaving 22 bases between. The CDR3 has 16 amino acids. Per the germline V gene, CDR1 is SGHAT and CDR2 is FQDESV (reference sequence). The CDR3 DNA is TGTGCCAGCAGCCCCGGAAGGAGCCCGACGTTGGATGAGCAGTTCTTC. It translates to CASSPGRSPTLDEQFF.

The rearrangement uses TRBV5-4 and TRBJ1-1, with TRBD1 matching over 8 bases. This CDR3 has 15 residues. The J segment lost 5 bases and the V segment lost 4 bases, leaving 10 bases of the junction unmatched. Germline loops: CDR1 SGHNT, CDR2 YYREEE (reference sequence). The CDR3: CASSPTQGARTEAFF. DNA of the CDR3: TGTGCCAGCAGCCCTACCCAGGGGGCGAGAACTGAAGCTTTCTTT.

This clone has only one observation. The chain has TRBV27 and TRBJ2-6, with 7 bases matching TRBD1. With 5 bases clipped from V and 2 bases from J, the junction kept 3 bases outside the gene matches. Germline lookup yields CDR1 MNHEY and CDR2 SMNVEV (reference sequence). This CDR3 is built from 15 residues. The CDR3 sequence is CASSPDRAGANVLTF. The DNA for the CDR3 is TGTGCCAGCAGTCCTGACAGGGCTGGGGCCAACGTCCTGACTTTC.

This clone was found many times. The chain recombines TRBV30 with TRBJ1-2, with unresolved D. Per germline, CDR1 GTSNPN and CDR2 SVGIG (reference sequence). Trimming removed 4 bases at V and 3 bases at J, with 6 bases between. The length of the CDR3 is 11 residues. DNA for the CDR3: TGTGCCTGGACCCAATACTATGGCTACACCTTC. This translates into CAWTQYYGYTF.

V is TRBV5-1 and J is TRBJ2-5, with D possibly being TRBD1 (6 bases). This CDR3 spans 18 amino acids. Germline-derived CDR1 and CDR2 are SGHRS and YFSETQ. V shed 1 base and J shed 1 base, with 20 bases lying between them. The CDR3 reads CASSLPPTGNTIQETQYF. CDR3 coding DNA: TGCGCCAGCAGCTTGCCCCCCACAGGGAACACGATCCAAGAGACCCAGTACTTC.